Below, 18 T cell receptor beta chains from the same sample are listed, as sequenced in a study of T cell changes during pregnancy in multiple sclerosis. Here immunoSEQ multiplex PCR was the method, and the copy in TCRdb shows in-frame clones only, minus some. The table lists about 38,000 clones, around 87% of them singletons. Sequencing used CD4+ T cells from peripheral blood mononuclear cells, obtained in the second trimester of pregnancy. All receptors derive from a female donor with multiple sclerosis, enrolled in a pregnancy study.

This chain joins TRBV6-5 and TRBJ2-7, with D perhaps TRBD2 (6 bases). V dropped 0 bases and J dropped 3 bases, with 12 bases sitting between them. Germline V gene sequence: CDR1 MNHEY, CDR2 SVGAGI. The CDR3 loop spans 15 amino acids. CDR3 sequence: CASSYSNPGDYEQYF. The CDR3 DNA sequence: TGTGCCAGCAGTTACTCGAATCCGGGGGACTACGAGCAGTACTTC.

This chain uses TRBV14 with TRBJ2-5; D unclear. This CDR3 spans 11 amino acids. Germline loops: CDR1 SGHDN, CDR2 FVKESK. V lost 2 bases to trimming and J lost 5 bases, with 3 bases between them. CDR3: CASSQTETQYF. The DNA for the CDR3 is TGTGCCAGCAGCCAAACTGAGACCCAGTACTTC.

The sample holds one count of this clone. The rearrangement joins TRBV5-1 to TRBJ2-1; 9 bases map to TRBD2. The V gene end was trimmed by 4 bases and the J gene end by 2 bases; junction bases not matched to a gene: 7. Germline V gene data show CDR1 as SGHRS and CDR2 as YFSETQ. The CDR3 has 16 amino acids. CDR3 nucleotide sequence: TGCGCCAGCAGCGTAACTAGCGGGTCCACCTACAATGAGCAGTTCTTC. This codes for CASSVTSGSTYNEQFF.

The chain combines TRBV4-3 with TRBJ1-2; tentatively, D is TRBD1 (6 bases). The length of the CDR3 is 14 residues. The V end was cut by 2 bases, the J end by 3 bases, with 10 bases between. Germline loops: CDR1 LGHNA, CDR2 YSLEER. In DNA, the CDR3 is TGCGCCAGCAGCCAATCGGCAGGGGACTATGGCTACACCTTC. Translation: CASSQSAGDYGYTF.

J is TRBJ2-3 and V is TRBV19; possible D gene TRBD2, 6 bases. The germline V gene encodes CDR1 LNHDA and CDR2 SQIVND (reference sequence). Deletions cut 7 bases from V and 1 base from J, with 15 bases between. The CDR3 runs to 15 residues. CDR3 sequence: CASIGPGLGTDTQYF. CDR3 sequence (DNA): TGTGCCAGTATCGGCCCGGGACTTGGCACAGATACGCAGTATTTT.

This rearrangement joins TRBV11-1 to TRBJ2-7, with a weak D call TRBD1 (5 bases). V was shortened by 1 base and J by 4 bases, with 14 bases between the two germline ends. Germline V gene data show CDR1 as SGHAT and CDR2 as FQDESV (reference sequence). This CDR3 has 15 residues. The CDR3 nucleotides are TGTGCCAGCAGCTTAGTTGGGCAGGGAAATTACGAGCAGTACTTC. It encodes CASSLVGQGNYEQYF.

The CDR3 bases are TGTGCCAGCACCCCGGGCGGGACGGGTCAAGAGACCCAGTACTTC. Amino acids: CASTPGGTGQETQYF. The rearrangement links TRBV6-6 to TRBJ2-5; TRBD2 is a possible D gene (6 bases). The germline V and J ends were trimmed by 7 bases and 2 bases, with 17 bases remaining between them. This CDR3 is 15 amino acids long. CDR1 is MNHNY, CDR2 SVGAGI, per germline (reference sequence).

The rearrangement joins TRBV5-1 to TRBJ2-1, with 12 bases fitting TRBD2. CDR3 size: 16 residues. The V gene's germline CDR1 is SGHRS and CDR2 YFSETQ. Trimming took 0 bases from V and 9 from J; bases not matched to a gene: 7. The CDR3 spells CASSLVSSGRAGEQFF. The CDR3 DNA sequence: TGCGCCAGCAGCTTGGTTTCTAGCGGGAGGGCGGGTGAGCAGTTCTTC.

J is TRBJ1-1 and V is TRBV5-1; possibly TRBD1 for D (6 bases). The length of the CDR3 is 16 residues. Germline assignment: CDR1 SGHRS and CDR2 YFSETQ. Between the trimmed V and J ends, which lost 3 bases and 2 bases, there was a span of 17 bases. The CDR3 sequence: CASSSVQGSGNTEAFF. The CDR3 region has the DNA TGCGCCAGCAGCTCTGTACAGGGATCTGGAAACACTGAAGCTTTCTTT.

The rearrangement uses TRBV6-5 and TRBJ1-1; the D gene is possibly TRBD1 (5 bases). The CDR3 loop spans 13 amino acids. Germline loops: CDR1 MNHEY, CDR2 SVGAGI. V was trimmed by 10 bases and J by 2 bases, leaving 14 bases between them. CDR3 sequence reads: CATFPTANTEAFF. The DNA of the CDR3 is TGTGCCACCTTTCCGACAGCAAACACTGAAGCTTTCTTT.

This rearrangement joins TRBV2 to TRBJ1-4; a possible D gene is TRBD1 (5 bases). The germline CDR1 and CDR2 sequences are SNHLY and FYNNEI. CDR3 size: 13 residues. Trimming took 7 bases from V and 7 from J, leaving 13 bases between them. The CDR3 protein is CASKGQGGEKLFF. CDR3 DNA sequence: TGTGCCAGCAAGGGGCAGGGTGGTGAAAAACTGTTTTTT.

The chain combines TRBV7-9 with TRBJ2-4; D might be TRBD2 (7 bases). CDR1 is SEHNR and CDR2 is FQNEAQ in the germline V gene (reference sequence). CDR3 size: 17 residues. The V end was cut by 1 base, the J end by 0 bases, with 13 bases between. The CDR3 reads CASSLDWGGVAKNIQYF. The CDR3 DNA is TGTGCCAGCAGCTTAGATTGGGGGGGCGTAGCCAAAAACATTCAGTACTTC.

The rearrangement uses TRBV7-2 and TRBJ1-3; no definite D call. The CDR3 extends over 15 amino acids. The V and J ends lost 1 base and 8 bases respectively, with 15 bases between them. The germline gives CDR1 SGHTA, CDR2 FQGNSA. CDR3 nucleotides: TGTGCCAGCAGCTTAGAACCCGGCGTTCGGGACACCATATATTTT. Protein product: CASSLEPGVRDTIYF.

The gene calls are TRBV11-3 and TRBJ2-1, with TRBD2 identical over 15 bases. CDR3 length equals 16 residues. Trimming cost V 5 bases and J 8 bases; bases outside gene matches: 7. Germline V gives CDR1 SGHNT, CDR2 YENEEA. CDR3 in DNA: TGTGCCAGCAGCCCGGGGACTAGCGGGAGGTTGGATGAGCAGTTCTTC. Its translation is CASSPGTSGRLDEQFF. The variable domain in full, completed from reference TRBV11-3 and TRBJ2-1, reads EAGVVQSPRYKIIEKKQPVAFWCNPISGHNTLYWYLQNLGQGPELLIRYENEEAVDDSQLPKDRFSAERLKGVDSTLKIQPAELGDSAVYLCASSPGTSGRLDEQFFGPGTRLTVL.

The chain uses TRBV25-1 and TRBJ1-2, with D possibly matching TRBD1 (5 bases). Germline CDR1 and CDR2: MGHDK and SYGVNS. V was clipped by 1 base and J by 4 bases, with 13 bases between them. The length of the CDR3 is 15 residues. The CDR3 region has the DNA TGTGCCAGCAGTGAATCGATAGGGGCCCCCTATGGCTACACCTTC. Residues: CASSESIGAPYGYTF.

This sequence joins TRBV7-2 and TRBJ2-3, with D possibly TRBD2 on 6 matching bases. This CDR3 is built from 15 residues. Deletions cut 2 bases from V and 5 bases from J, with 14 bases between. From germline, CDR1 is SGHTA and CDR2 FQGNSA. The CDR3 DNA reads TGTGCCAGCAGCTTAAAACTAACCGGGGGAGATACGCAGTATTTT. It yields the protein CASSLKLTGGDTQYF.

The chain combines TRBV9 with TRBJ2-2; weak D call: TRBD2 (5 bases). Between the trimmed V and J ends, which lost 7 bases and 3 bases, there was a span of 19 bases. This CDR3 contains 16 residues. From germline, CDR1 is SGDLS and CDR2 YYNGEE. Here the CDR3 DNA reads TGTGCCAGCTCTTTTATAGCAGCCGGGGACACCGGGGAGCTGTTTTTT. It translates to CASSFIAAGDTGELFF.

The chain recombines TRBV29-1 with TRBJ2-6; D is undetermined. Germline V gene lookup returns CDR1 SQVTM and CDR2 ANQGSEA. V was pared by 3 bases and J by 7 bases, with 7 bases between. The CDR3 has 12 amino acids. The CDR3 loop is CSVEAGANVLTF. CDR3 sequence (DNA): TGCAGCGTTGAGGCAGGTGCCAACGTCCTGACTTTC.